This record concerns one T cell receptor (beta chain) sequence. Its antigen remains unknown. Germline values: CDR1 SGHVS, CDR2 FQNEAQ. The CDR3 is made up of 17 amino acids. These data come from a study of monozygotic twins with inflammatory bowel disease. For every TCR library, around 3,700 ng of total RNA was used. For both chains, the TCRalpha and TCRbeta cDNA went through two nested PCRs of approximately 16 and 9 cycles. TCRdb processed the 5' RACE reads again and assigns one entry to each CDR3 protein, with no DNA. The repertoire table contains 95,000 to 110,000 distinct CDR3 sequences. General study points: There were differing immunosuppressive treatments, which may have added variability to patient repertoires. Other individuals had fewer clonotypes in common with IBD patients than with healthy twins, especially with disease activity.

The sequence derives from a human donor with ulcerative colitis or Crohn's disease, or a healthy co-twin of an affected twin (not recorded which). V and J are TRBV7-8 and TRBJ1-5; TCRdb lists TRBD1, though no DNA is available to test this call. Input material: blood. The CDR3 protein is CASSLGGRQGRDQPQHF.